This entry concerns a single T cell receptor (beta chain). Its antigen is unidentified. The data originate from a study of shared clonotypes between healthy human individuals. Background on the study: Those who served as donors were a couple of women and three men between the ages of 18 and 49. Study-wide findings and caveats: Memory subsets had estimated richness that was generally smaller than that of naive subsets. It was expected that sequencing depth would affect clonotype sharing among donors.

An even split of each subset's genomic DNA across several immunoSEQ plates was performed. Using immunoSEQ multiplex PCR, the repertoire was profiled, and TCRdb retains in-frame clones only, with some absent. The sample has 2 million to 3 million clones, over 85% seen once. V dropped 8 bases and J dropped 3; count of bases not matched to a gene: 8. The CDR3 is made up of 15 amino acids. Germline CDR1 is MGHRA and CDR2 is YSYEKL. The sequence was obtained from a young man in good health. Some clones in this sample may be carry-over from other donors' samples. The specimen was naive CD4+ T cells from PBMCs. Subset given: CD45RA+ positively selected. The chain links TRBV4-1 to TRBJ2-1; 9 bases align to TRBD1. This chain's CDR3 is CASGSTGGLYNEQFF. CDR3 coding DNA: TGCGCCAGCGGCTCTACAGGGGGCCTCTACAATGAGCAGTTCTTC.